This TCR beta chain was sequenced during a study of cytomegalovirus exposure and HLA in healthy donors. This CDR3 is 13 amino acids long. The V end lost 1 base, the J end lost 7 bases, and 10 bases lay between the germline ends. In germline, CDR1 is MNHEY, CDR2 SMNVEV (reference sequence). Use of 60 Vbeta and 13 Jbeta primers characterized the PCR. The table came from immunoSEQ multiplex PCR; TCRdb's copy has only in-frame clones and leaves some out. The sample lists hundreds of thousands of clones; 82% were seen once. V usage is TRBV27 and J usage is TRBJ1-2; D may be TRBD1 (5 bases). The sample taken for sequencing was PBMCs. The sequence was obtained from a man in his forties in good health and CMV-seropositive. CDR3 sequence (DNA): TGTGCCAGCAGTTTATGGGGGGACGGTGGCTACACCTTC. Translation: CASSLWGDGGYTF.